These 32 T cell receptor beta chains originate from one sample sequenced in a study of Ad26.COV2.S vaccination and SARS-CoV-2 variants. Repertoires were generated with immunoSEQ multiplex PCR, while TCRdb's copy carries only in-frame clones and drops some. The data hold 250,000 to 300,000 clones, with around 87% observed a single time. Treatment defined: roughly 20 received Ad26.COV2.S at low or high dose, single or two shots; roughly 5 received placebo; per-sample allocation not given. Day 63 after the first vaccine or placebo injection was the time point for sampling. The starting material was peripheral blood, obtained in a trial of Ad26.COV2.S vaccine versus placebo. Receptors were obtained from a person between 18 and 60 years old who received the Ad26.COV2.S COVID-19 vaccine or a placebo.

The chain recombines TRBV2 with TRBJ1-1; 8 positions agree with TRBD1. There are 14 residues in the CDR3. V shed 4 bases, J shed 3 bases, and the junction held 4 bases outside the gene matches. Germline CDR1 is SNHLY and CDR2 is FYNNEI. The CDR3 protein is CASSGRGLYTEAFF. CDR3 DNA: TGTGCCAGCAGTGGCAGGGGGCTATACACTGAAGCTTTCTTT. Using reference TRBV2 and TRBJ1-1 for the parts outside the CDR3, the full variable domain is EPEVTQTPSHQVTQMGQEVILRCVPISNHLYFYWYRQILGQKVEFLVSFYNNEISEKSEIFDDQFSVERPDGSNFTLKIRSTKLEDSAMYFCASSGRGLYTEAFFGQGTRLTVV.

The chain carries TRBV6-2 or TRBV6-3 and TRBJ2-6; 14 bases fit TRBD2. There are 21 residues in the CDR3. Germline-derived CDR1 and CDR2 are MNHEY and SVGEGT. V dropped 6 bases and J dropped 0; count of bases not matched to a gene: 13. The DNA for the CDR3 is TGTGCCAGCAGCACCCCTTTTTTCGGACTAGCGGGGGGCTCTGGGGCCAACGTCCTGACTTTC. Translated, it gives CASSTPFFGLAGGSGANVLTF.

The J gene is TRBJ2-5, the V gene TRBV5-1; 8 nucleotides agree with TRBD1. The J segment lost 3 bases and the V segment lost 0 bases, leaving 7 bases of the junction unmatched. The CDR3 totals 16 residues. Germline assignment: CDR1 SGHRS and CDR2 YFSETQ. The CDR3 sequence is CASSLARGHGEETQYF. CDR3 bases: TGCGCCAGCAGCTTGGCCAGGGGGCATGGGGAAGAGACCCAGTACTTC.

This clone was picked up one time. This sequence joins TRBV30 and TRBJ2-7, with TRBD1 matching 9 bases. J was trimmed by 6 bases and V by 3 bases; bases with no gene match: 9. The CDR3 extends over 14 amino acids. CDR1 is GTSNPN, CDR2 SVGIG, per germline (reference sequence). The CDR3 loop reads CAWSAGTGRFEQYF. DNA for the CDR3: TGTGCCTGGAGCGCCGGGACAGGGCGGTTCGAGCAGTACTTC.

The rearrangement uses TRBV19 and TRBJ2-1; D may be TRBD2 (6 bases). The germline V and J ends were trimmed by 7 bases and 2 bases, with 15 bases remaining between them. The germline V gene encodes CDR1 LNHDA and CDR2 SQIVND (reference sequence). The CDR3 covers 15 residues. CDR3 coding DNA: TGTGCCAGTACCCATAGCGGAGAAGCCTACAATGAGCAGTTCTTC. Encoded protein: CASTHSGEAYNEQFF.

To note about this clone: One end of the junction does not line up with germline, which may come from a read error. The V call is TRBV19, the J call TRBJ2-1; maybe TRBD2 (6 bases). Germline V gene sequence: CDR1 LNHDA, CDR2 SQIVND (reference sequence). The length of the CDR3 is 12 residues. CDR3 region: CASSMGGELPIF. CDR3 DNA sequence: TGTGCCAGTAGTATGGGCGGGGAACTCCCAATCTTC.

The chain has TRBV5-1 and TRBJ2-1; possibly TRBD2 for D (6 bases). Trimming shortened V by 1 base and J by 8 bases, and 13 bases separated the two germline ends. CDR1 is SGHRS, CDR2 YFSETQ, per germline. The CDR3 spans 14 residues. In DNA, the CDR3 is TGCGCCAGCAGCTTGCGGGATAGCGGTGATGAGCAGTTCTTC. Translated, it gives CASSLRDSGDEQFF.

In DNA, the CDR3 is TGCGCCAGCAGCTTTCGACGGGGGGACACTGAAGCTTTCTTT. It codes for CASSFRRGDTEAFF. This chain links TRBV5-1 with TRBJ1-1, with TRBD1 as a possible D gene (5 bases). V was cut by 2 bases and J by 3 bases, with 11 bases left in between. Germline-derived CDR1 and CDR2 are SGHRS and YFSETQ. The CDR3 contains 14 residues. The complete variable domain, with remaining parts taken from reference TRBV5-1 and TRBJ1-1, reads KAGVTQTPRYLIKTRGQQVTLSCSPISGHRSVSWYQQTPGQGLQFLFEYFSETQRNKGNFPGRFSGRQFSNSRSEMNVSTLELGDSALYLCASSFRRGDTEAFFGQGTRLTVV.

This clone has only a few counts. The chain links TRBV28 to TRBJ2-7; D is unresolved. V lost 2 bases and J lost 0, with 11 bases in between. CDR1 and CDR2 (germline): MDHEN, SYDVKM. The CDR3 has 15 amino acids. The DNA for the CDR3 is TGTGCCAGCAGTTTAACCCCCGGCGGCTCCTACGAGCAGTACTTC. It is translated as CASSLTPGGSYEQYF.

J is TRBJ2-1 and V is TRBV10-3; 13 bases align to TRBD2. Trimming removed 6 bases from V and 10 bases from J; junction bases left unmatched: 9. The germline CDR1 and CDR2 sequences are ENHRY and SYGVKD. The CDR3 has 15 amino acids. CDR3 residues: CAISAGLAGAEEQFF. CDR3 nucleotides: TGTGCCATCAGCGCCGGACTAGCGGGAGCAGAAGAGCAGTTCTTC.

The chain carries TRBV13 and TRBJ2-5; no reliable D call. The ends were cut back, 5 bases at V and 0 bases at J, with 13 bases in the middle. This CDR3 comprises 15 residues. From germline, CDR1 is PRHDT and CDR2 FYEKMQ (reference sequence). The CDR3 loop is CASSPLRANQETQYF. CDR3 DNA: TGTGCCAGCAGCCCCCTTAGGGCCAACCAAGAGACCCAGTACTTC.

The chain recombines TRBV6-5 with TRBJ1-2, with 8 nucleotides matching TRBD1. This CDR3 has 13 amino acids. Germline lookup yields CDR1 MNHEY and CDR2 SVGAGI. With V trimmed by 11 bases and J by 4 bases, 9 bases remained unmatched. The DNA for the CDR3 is TGTGCCGCTAGGACAGGGAAAACCTATGGCTACACCTTC. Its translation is CAARTGKTYGYTF.

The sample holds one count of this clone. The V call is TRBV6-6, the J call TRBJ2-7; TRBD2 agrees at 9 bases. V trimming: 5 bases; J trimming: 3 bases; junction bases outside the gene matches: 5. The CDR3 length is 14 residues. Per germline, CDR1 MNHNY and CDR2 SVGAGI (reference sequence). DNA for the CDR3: TGTGCCAGCAGTACAGGGCGGGAGGGCTACGAGCAGTACTTC. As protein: CASSTGREGYEQYF.

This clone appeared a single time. The CDR3 DNA reads TGCGCCAGCAGCCAAGGTTCTAGCGCATACTACGAGCAGTACTTC. Protein: CASSQGSSAYYEQYF. This sequence joins TRBV4-1 and TRBJ2-7, with TRBD2 as a possible D gene (6 bases). There are 15 residues in the CDR3. Looked up from germline, CDR1 is MGHRA and CDR2 is YSYEKL. Between the trimmed V and J ends, which lost 1 base and 3 bases, there was a span of 13 bases.

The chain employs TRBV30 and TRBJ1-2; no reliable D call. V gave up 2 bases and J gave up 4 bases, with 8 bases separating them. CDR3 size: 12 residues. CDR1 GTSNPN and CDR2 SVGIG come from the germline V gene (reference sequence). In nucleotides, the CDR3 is TGTGCCTGGAGTCCCAACAGCTATGGCTACACCTTC. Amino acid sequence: CAWSPNSYGYTF. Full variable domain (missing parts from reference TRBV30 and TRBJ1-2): SQTIHQWPATLVQPVGSPLSLECTVEGTSNPNLYWYRQAAGRGLQLLFYSVGIGQISSEVPQNLSASRPQDRQFILSSKKLLLSDSGFYLCAWSPNSYGYTFGSGTRLTVV.

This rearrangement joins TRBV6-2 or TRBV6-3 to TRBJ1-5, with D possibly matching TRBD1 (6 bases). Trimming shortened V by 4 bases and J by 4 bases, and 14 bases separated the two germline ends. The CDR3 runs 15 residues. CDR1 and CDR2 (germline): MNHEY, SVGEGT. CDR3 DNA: TGTGCCAGCAGTTCCCCTGGACAGATTAATCAGCCCCAGCATTTT. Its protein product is CASSSPGQINQPQHF.

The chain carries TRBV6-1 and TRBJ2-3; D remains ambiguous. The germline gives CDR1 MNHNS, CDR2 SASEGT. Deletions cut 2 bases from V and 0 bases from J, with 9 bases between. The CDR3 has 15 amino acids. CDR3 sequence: CASSEIPISTDTQYF. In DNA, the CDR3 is TGTGCCAGCAGTGAAATACCGATTAGCACAGATACGCAGTATTTT.

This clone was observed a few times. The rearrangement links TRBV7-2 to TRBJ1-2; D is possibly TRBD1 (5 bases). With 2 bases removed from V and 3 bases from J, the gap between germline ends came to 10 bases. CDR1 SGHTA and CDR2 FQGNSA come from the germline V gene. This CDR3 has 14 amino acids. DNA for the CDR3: TGTGCCAGCAGCTTAAAGGGACTCGACTATGGCTACACCTTC. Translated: CASSLKGLDYGYTF.

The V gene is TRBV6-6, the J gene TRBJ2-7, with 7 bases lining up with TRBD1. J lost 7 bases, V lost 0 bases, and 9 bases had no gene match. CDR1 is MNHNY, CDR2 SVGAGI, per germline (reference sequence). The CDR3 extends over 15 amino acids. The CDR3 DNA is TGTGCCAGCAGTTACTCAGGGACAGATGTTATTGAGCAGTACTTC. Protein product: CASSYSGTDVIEQYF.

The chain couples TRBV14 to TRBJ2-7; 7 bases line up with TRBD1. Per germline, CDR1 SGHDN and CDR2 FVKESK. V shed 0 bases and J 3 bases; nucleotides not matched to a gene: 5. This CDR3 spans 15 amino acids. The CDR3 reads CASSQDSQGIYEQYF. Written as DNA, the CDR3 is TGTGCCAGCAGCCAAGATTCACAGGGGATCTACGAGCAGTACTTC.

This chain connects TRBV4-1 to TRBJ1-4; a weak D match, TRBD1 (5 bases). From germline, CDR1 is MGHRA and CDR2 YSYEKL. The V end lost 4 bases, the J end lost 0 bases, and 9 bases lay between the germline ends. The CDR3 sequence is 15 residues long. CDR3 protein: CASSRLGATNEKLFF. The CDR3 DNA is TGCGCCAGCAGCCGACTAGGGGCAACTAATGAAAAACTGTTTTTT.

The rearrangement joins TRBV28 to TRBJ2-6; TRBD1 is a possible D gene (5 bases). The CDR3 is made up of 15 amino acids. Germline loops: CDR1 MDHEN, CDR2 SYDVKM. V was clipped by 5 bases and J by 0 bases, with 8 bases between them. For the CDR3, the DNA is TGTGCCAGCAGTGGACATCACTCTGGGGCCAACGTCCTGACTTTC. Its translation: CASSGHHSGANVLTF.

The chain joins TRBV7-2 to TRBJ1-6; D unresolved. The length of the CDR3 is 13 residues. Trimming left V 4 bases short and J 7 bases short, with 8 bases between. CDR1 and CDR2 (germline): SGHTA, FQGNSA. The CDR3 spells CASSYGQNSPLHF. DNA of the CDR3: TGTGCCAGCAGCTACGGGCAAAATTCACCCCTCCACTTT.

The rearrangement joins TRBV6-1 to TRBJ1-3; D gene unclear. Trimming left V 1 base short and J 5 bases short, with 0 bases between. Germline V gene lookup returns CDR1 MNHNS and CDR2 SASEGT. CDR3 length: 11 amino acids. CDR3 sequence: CASSEGNTIYF. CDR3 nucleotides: TGTGCCAGCAGTGAAGGAAACACCATATATTTT.

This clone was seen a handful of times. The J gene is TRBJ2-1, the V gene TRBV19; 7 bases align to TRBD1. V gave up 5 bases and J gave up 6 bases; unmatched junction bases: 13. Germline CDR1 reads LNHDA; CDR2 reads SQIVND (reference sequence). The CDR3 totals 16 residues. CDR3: CASSDNRGDLLNEQFF. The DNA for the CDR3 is TGTGCCAGTAGTGATAACAGGGGCGACCTCCTCAATGAGCAGTTCTTC.

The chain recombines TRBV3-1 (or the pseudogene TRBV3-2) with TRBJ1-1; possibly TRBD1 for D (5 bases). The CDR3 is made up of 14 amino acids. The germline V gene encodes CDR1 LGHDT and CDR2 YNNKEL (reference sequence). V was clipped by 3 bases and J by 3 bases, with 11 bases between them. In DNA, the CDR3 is TGTGCCAGCAGCCAGTGGATGGGGGACACTGAAGCTTTCTTT. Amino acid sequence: CASSQWMGDTEAFF.

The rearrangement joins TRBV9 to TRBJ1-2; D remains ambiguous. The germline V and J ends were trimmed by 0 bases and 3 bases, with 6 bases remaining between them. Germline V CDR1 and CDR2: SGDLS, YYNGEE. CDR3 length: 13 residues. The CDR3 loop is CASSVVQDYGYTF. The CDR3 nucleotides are TGTGCCAGCAGCGTAGTGCAGGACTATGGCTACACCTTC.

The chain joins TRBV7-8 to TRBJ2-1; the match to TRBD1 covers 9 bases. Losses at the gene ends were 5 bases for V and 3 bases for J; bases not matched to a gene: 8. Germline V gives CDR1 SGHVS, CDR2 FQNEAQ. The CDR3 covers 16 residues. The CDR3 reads CASSRGGQGYYNEQFF. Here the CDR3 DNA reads TGTGCCAGCAGCCGAGGGGGACAGGGATACTACAATGAGCAGTTCTTC.

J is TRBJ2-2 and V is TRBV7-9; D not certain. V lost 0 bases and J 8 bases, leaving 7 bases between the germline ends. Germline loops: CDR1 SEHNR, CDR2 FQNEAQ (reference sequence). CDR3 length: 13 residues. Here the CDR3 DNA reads TGTGCCAGCAGCTTAGCGGGCGCGGGGGAGCTGTTTTTT. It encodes CASSLAGAGELFF.

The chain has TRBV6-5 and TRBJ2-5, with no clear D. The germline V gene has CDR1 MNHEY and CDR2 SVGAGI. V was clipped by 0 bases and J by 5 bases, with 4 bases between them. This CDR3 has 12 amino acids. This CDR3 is CASSYSFETQYF. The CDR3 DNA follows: TGTGCCAGCAGTTACTCGTTCGAGACCCAGTACTTC.

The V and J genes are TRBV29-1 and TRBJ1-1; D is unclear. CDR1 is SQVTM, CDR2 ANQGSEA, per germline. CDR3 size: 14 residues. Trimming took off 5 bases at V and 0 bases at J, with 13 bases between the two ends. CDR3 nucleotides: TGCAGCGTTATCCCGGGGTTCGTGAACACTGAAGCTTTCTTT. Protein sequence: CSVIPGFVNTEAFF.

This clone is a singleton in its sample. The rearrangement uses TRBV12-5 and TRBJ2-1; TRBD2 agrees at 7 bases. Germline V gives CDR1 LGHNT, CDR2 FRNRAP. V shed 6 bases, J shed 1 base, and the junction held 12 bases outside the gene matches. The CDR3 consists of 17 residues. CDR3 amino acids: CASGSSPGRGSYNEQFF. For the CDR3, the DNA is TGTGCTAGTGGATCGAGCCCGGGGCGGGGGTCCTACAATGAGCAGTTCTTC.